This T cell receptor (beta chain) was sequenced for a study of T cells in Graves' hyperthyroidism and ophthalmopathy (dated by TCRdb to the late 2010s). About the full investigation: Peripheral blood was sampled at the time of initial diagnosis, prior to any treatment. A discovery cohort of about a hundred patients, fewer than 50 with Graves' ophthalmopathy and under 60 with stable Graves' hyperthyroidism, was used to find distinguishing TCR V-J signatures. Prospective prediction of ophthalmopathy was tested in an independent validation cohort consisting of 18 to 20 hyperthyroidism patients and 17 patients who later progressed to ophthalmopathy. The approximately 95 discovery patients were divided at random into training and test sets in a 7:3 ratio. Thyroid tissue and blood T-cell repertoires from several Graves' hyperthyroidism patients were also compared in the study. After blood sampling, hyperthyroidism patients were treated with methimazole at a starting dose of 30 mg daily, and ophthalmopathy patients were treated with high-dose intravenous methylprednisolone. According to the paper, TCR Vbeta CDR3 sequencing was carried out on 135 peripheral blood samples, which came from under 50 ophthalmopathy, some 73 hyperthyroidism and around 17 progressor patients.

Moderately to severely active disease, a Clinical Activity Score of at least 3, a NOSPECS grade of at least 4, and a duration under 3 months were present in ophthalmopathy patients. Patients with uncontrolled infections, other autoimmune diseases, pregnancy or lactation were excluded. Clinical symptoms, serum thyroxine and TRAb, thyroid ultrasound, and orbital computed tomography formed the basis for the diagnoses. Ficoll-Paque density gradient centrifugation was used to isolate PBMCs from 9.5 to 10 ml of fresh peripheral blood. Trizol reagent was used to extract total RNA, and RNA quality was then checked on an Agilent 2100 Bioanalyzer. Amplification of TCR beta CDR3 regions was carried out from RNA transcripts. A first-round RT-PCR of the TCR CDR3 used the HTBI primer set with the Qiagen OneStep RT-PCR kit. The libraries were constructed in a second round of multiplex PCR and then size-selected and purified. Sequencing of the libraries was done on an Illumina HiSeq2000 using paired-end 100 bp reads. The paper's data handling went like this. Raw data were processed with SOAPnuke, discarding reads with adapters, uncalled bases, mean Phred below 15, or no exact constant-primer or identifier match. COPE v1.2.5 was used to merge the high-quality paired reads, and each unique nucleotide sequence was defined as a clonotype. Clonotypes were aligned to IMGT TRBV, TRBD and TRBJ reference segments using MiTCR v1.1. The analysis was restricted to V-J combinations with a frequency above 0.0001, which together covered about 99% of the repertoires. A TCS score was defined as the ratio between F50 (clonal expansion) and ExV (chaos), using BLOSUM62-based TCRdist between CDR3 peptides within each V-J. Welch's t-statistics and random forest reduced approximately 520 V-J features to roughly 13, which were used in a naive Bayes classifier (R e1071). Starting from the raw public reads, TCRdb applied fastp trimming at Q25, assembled clones with MiXCR and retained in-frame beta chains. Records with the same CDR3 protein are collapsed into one entry carrying the most frequent genes and DNA. None of the V and J calls come from the authors' own analysis; TCRdb made them. The sample table contains about 260,000 distinct CDR3 sequences; only one count was recorded for 16% of them. 28% of the sample is taken by the ten largest.

Taken from the germline V gene, the CDR1 and CDR2 loops are SGHAT and FQNNGV. V is shortened by 5 bases, J by 5 bases, and the region joining them spans 11 bases. From the cysteine up to the phenylalanine, the CDR3 has a length of 13 residues. The sequence is cut down to CDR3 DNA, 39 bases in frame from base 1. The full study reports these points: No statistical method was used to set the sample size in advance, and investigators knew the group allocation. Most expanded thyroid clonotypes (frequency above 0.001) were also found in blood, which suggests that blood repertoires may mirror thyroid immune responses. During validation, the model predicted progression to ophthalmopathy a median of roughly 7.1 months ahead of onset, with approximately 70% sensitivity and 72.22% specificity. A 13 V-J signature model separated ophthalmopathy from stable hyperthyroidism, with around 91% sensitivity and 81.08% specificity in cross-validation and 80%/75% in testing.

This clonotype was detected many times. What antigen it recognizes has not been identified. Base qualities were left out, and no much larger clone turns up one base away. This TCR was recovered from a woman aged 18-30 years with Graves' ophthalmopathy. In this chain, TRBV11-2 is recombined with TRBJ2-3, with the D gene not confidently named. Sequencing was performed on blood. The nucleotides read TGTGCCAGCAGCACCATGACCCAAGATACGCAGTATTTT. It translates to CASSTMTQDTQYF.